The 20 T cell receptor beta chains below come from one sample, sequenced in a study of OX40 agonist ivuxolimab in advanced cancers. Repertoires were generated with immunoSEQ multiplex PCR, while TCRdb's copy carries only in-frame clones and drops some. This table has approximately 75,000 clones, under 80% appearing once. The sample in question was CD4+ or CD8+ T cells sorted from blood, obtained in a trial of the OX40 agonist ivuxolimab. Every receptor here comes from an adult with an advanced solid tumor such as melanoma, head and neck, liver or kidney cancer.

The genes are TRBV5-1 and TRBJ1-6; perhaps TRBD1 as D (6 bases). The CDR3 totals 18 residues. The germline gives CDR1 SGHRS, CDR2 YFSETQ. Trimming took off 0 bases at V and 0 bases at J, with 13 bases between the two ends. CDR3 nucleotide sequence: TGCGCCAGCAGCTTGGAAGGGGGTTCAACCTCCTATAATTCACCCCTCCACTTT. Translating gives CASSLEGGSTSYNSPLHF.

The chain recombines TRBV6-5 with TRBJ2-7, with 10 bases fitting TRBD2. There are 16 residues in the CDR3. CDR1 and CDR2 (germline): MNHEY, SVGAGI. Losses at the gene ends were 3 bases for V and 2 bases for J; bases not matched to a gene: 7. The DNA of the CDR3 is TGTGCCAGCAGTTATTCCCCCCTAGCGGGAGCCTACGAGCAGTACTTC. Encoded protein: CASSYSPLAGAYEQYF.

This chain joins TRBV9 and TRBJ2-2, with a weak D call TRBD2 (6 bases). Per the germline V gene, CDR1 is SGDLS and CDR2 is YYNGEE. V lost 4 bases to trimming and J lost 0 bases, with 13 bases between them. The CDR3 sequence is 16 residues long. The CDR3 region has the DNA TGTGCCAGCAGCTCCCGACTAGTATCGAACACCGGGGAGCTGTTTTTT. Translated: CASSSRLVSNTGELFF.

V is TRBV6-5 and J is TRBJ1-5, with 8 bases identical to TRBD1. The ends lost 6 bases at V and 5 bases at J; junction bases unmatched: 6. The CDR3 sequence is 14 residues long. Per germline, CDR1 MNHEY and CDR2 SVGAGI. The CDR3 loop is CASSYGTGDQPQHF. As DNA, the CDR3 is TGTGCCAGCAGCTATGGGACAGGTGATCAGCCCCAGCATTTT.

The rearrangement links TRBV19 to TRBJ2-3, with TRBD2 matching 10 bases. Germline-derived CDR1 and CDR2 are LNHDA and SQIVND (reference sequence). The CDR3 runs to 18 residues. Trimming took 4 bases from V and 4 from J; bases not matched to a gene: 14. CDR3 in amino acids: CASSTPRRERGGPDTQYF. The CDR3 nucleotides are TGTGCCAGTAGTACCCCCCGCCGGGAGCGGGGGGGCCCAGATACGCAGTATTTT.

This clone was detected a few times. The chain combines TRBV7-2 with TRBJ1-1, with D uncertain. The germline V gene encodes CDR1 SGHTA and CDR2 FQGNSA. There are 12 residues in the CDR3. V dropped 5 bases and J dropped 10 bases, with 14 bases sitting between them. The CDR3 is CASSPGRGLAFF. The CDR3 nucleotides read TGTGCCAGCAGCCCTGGTCGGGGTTTAGCTTTCTTT.

The V gene is TRBV7-2, the J gene TRBJ1-1, with 8 bases fitting TRBD1. Germline V gives CDR1 SGHTA, CDR2 FQGNSA. The CDR3 is 15 amino acids. Unmatched junction bases numbered 11, after V lost 7 bases and J lost 4 bases. The chain's CDR3 is CASTLQGGGSTEAFF. CDR3 nucleotides: TGTGCCAGCACCCTACAGGGGGGGGGTTCCACTGAAGCTTTCTTT.

The rearrangement uses TRBV5-1 and TRBJ1-5, with D perhaps TRBD1 (5 bases). The CDR3 runs to 15 residues. The ends were cut back, 4 bases at V and 0 bases at J, with 11 bases in the middle. Germline V gene lookup returns CDR1 SGHRS and CDR2 YFSETQ. CDR3 residues: CASSLQGYSNQPQHF. The CDR3, as DNA: TGCGCCAGCAGCCTTCAGGGTTATAGCAATCAGCCCCAGCATTTT. Full variable domain (outside the CDR3, taken from reference TRBV5-1 and TRBJ1-5): KAGVTQTPRYLIKTRGQQVTLSCSPISGHRSVSWYQQTPGQGLQFLFEYFSETQRNKGNFPGRFSGRQFSNSRSEMNVSTLELGDSALYLCASSLQGYSNQPQHFGDGTRLSIL.

The chain couples TRBV19 to TRBJ1-5; perhaps TRBD1 as D (5 bases). This CDR3 has 12 amino acids. V was shortened by 6 bases and J by 8 bases, with 11 bases between the two germline ends. Germline V CDR1 and CDR2: LNHDA, SQIVND (reference sequence). Here the CDR3 DNA reads TGTGCCAGTAGGGGGCCCTTGGAGCCCCAGCATTTT. This codes for CASRGPLEPQHF.

The V and J genes are TRBV25-1 and TRBJ1-6; TRBD1 matches 7 bases. The V gene end was trimmed by 7 bases and the J gene end by 7 bases; junction bases not matched to a gene: 10. Germline V CDR1 and CDR2: MGHDK, SYGVNS. The CDR3 contains 15 residues. CDR3 loop: CASTGRGTENSPLHF. In nucleotides, the CDR3 is TGTGCCAGCACGGGGCGCGGGACAGAGAATTCACCCCTCCACTTT.

This clone was recorded a few times. The chain combines TRBV7-2 with TRBJ2-3; D gene ambiguous. There are 16 residues in the CDR3. Between the trimmed V and J ends, which lost 5 bases and 0 bases, there was a span of 15 bases. Germline V gene data show CDR1 as SGHTA and CDR2 as FQGNSA. The chain's CDR3 is CASSLTRSFSTDTQYF. CDR3 DNA: TGTGCCAGCAGCCTCACACGGAGTTTCAGCACAGATACGCAGTATTTT.

This chain uses TRBV7-2 with TRBJ1-2; D unresolved. Trimming stripped 1 base from V and 0 bases from J, with 15 bases between. This CDR3 has 17 amino acids. Germline-derived CDR1 and CDR2 are SGHTA and FQGNSA. The CDR3 is CASSLGGVRAPNYGYTF. The CDR3 nucleotides read TGTGCCAGCAGCTTAGGTGGGGTAAGGGCCCCTAACTATGGCTACACCTTC.

The rearrangement uses TRBV19 and TRBJ2-5; D is possibly TRBD1 (5 bases). Trimming pared 5 bases from V and 2 bases from J, leaving 15 bases between. The length of the CDR3 is 15 residues. CDR1 is LNHDA and CDR2 is SQIVND in the germline V gene (reference sequence). In nucleotides, the CDR3 is TGTGCCAGTAGTGTTGACAGTACCTCACAAGAGACCCAGTACTTC. It is translated as CASSVDSTSQETQYF.

This rearrangement joins TRBV4-3 to TRBJ1-5; D remains unclear. Germline assignment: CDR1 LGHNA and CDR2 YSLEER. This CDR3 has 15 residues. V lost 1 base and J lost 4, with 11 bases in between. CDR3 loop: CASSQVQGRNQPQHF. CDR3 DNA: TGCGCCAGCAGCCAAGTACAAGGTAGGAATCAGCCCCAGCATTTT.

V gene TRBV4-1 combines with J gene TRBJ2-4, with TRBD1 identical over 10 bases. CDR3 length: 20 amino acids. CDR1 and CDR2 (germline): MGHRA, YSYEKL. V lost 0 bases, J lost 1 base, and 12 bases stayed unmatched. CDR3 sequence reads: CASSQDIPGQGVRAKNIQYF. The CDR3 nucleotides read TGCGCCAGCAGCCAAGATATACCCGGACAGGGGGTGAGGGCCAAAAACATTCAGTACTTC.

The CDR3: CASSWGDSYNEQFF. The CDR3 coding sequence is TGTGCCAGCAGTTGGGGGGACAGTTACAATGAGCAGTTCTTC. The genes are TRBV6-6 and TRBJ2-1; D may be TRBD1 (7 bases). V gave up 4 bases and J gave up 4 bases, with 11 bases separating them. Per the germline V gene, CDR1 is MNHNY and CDR2 is SVGAGI (reference sequence). The CDR3 spans 14 residues.

This chain joins TRBV4-1 and TRBJ1-2; tentatively, D is TRBD1 (5 bases). The V and J ends lost 2 bases and 3 bases respectively, with 19 bases between them. CDR3 size: 17 residues. Germline V gives CDR1 MGHRA, CDR2 YSYEKL. The CDR3: CASSQILKGRGHYGYTF. CDR3 nucleotides: TGCGCCAGCAGCCAAATCTTAAAGGGGCGCGGACACTATGGCTACACCTTC.

The chain links TRBV30 to TRBJ2-1, with 8 bases that match TRBD2. With V trimmed by 8 bases and J by 6 bases, 12 bases remained unmatched. CDR1 is GTSNPN and CDR2 is SVGIG in the germline V gene (reference sequence). The CDR3 consists of 14 residues. The CDR3: CAHGGVAGLNEQFF. As DNA, the CDR3 is TGTGCCCACGGGGGGGTAGCGGGCCTCAATGAGCAGTTCTTC.

V usage is TRBV19 and J usage is TRBJ1-3; D is perhaps TRBD1 (5 bases). Looked up from germline, CDR1 is LNHDA and CDR2 is SQIVND (reference sequence). Trimming pared 5 bases from V and 4 bases from J, leaving 12 bases between. The CDR3 consists of 14 residues. The CDR3 DNA sequence: TGTGCCAGTAGTCCTTGGACAAGAGGAAACACCATATATTTT. It specifies CASSPWTRGNTIYF.

The chain is built from TRBV6-5 and TRBJ1-5, with D tentatively TRBD1 (5 bases). Trimming left V 5 bases short and J 6 bases short, with 14 bases between. Germline-derived CDR1 and CDR2 are MNHEY and SVGAGI. The CDR3 contains 14 residues. This CDR3 is CASSRRGFGQPQHF. In DNA, the CDR3 is TGTGCCAGCAGTAGACGGGGGTTCGGTCAGCCCCAGCATTTT.